The rows below give T cell receptor beta chains drawn from one sample of a study of CD4 T cells in relation to SARS-CoV-2 and coronaviruses. These receptors are not linked to any known antigen. The method was immunoSEQ multiplex PCR; TCRdb's version includes in-frame clones alone and lacks a portion of them. This sample has 25,000 to 30,000 clones, with more than 60% found just once. Sequencing was carried out using CD4+ T cells from PBMCs, cultured in vitro. The receptor source for this set is a human donor in good health. Both conserved end residues are part of each CDR3. D genes are given only for firm matches. Only some rows state a clone size, as once, few, many or a class for expanded clones.

J: TRBJ2-2; V: TRBV19; size: -; D: -; DNA: TGTGCCACCTTCTCAGGGGACACCGGGGAGCTGTTTTTT; CDR3: CATFSGDTGELFF
J: TRBJ1-4; V: TRBV6-5; size: -; D: -; DNA: TGTGCCAGCACAAAGAGGTGGGGTGAAAAACTGTTTTTT; CDR3: CASTKRWGEKLFF
J: TRBJ1-5; V: TRBV5-4; size: -; D: -; DNA: TGTGCCAGCAGCTGGGGGGGACACTCCAATAGCAATCAGCCCCAGCATTTT; CDR3: CASSWGGHSNSNQPQHF
J: TRBJ2-7; V: TRBV9; size: -; D: -; DNA: TGTGCCAGCAGCGTAGGACTTGGAGACGAGCAGTACTTC; CDR3: CASSVGLGDEQYF
J: TRBJ1-2; V: TRBV29-1; size: -; D: TRBD1; DNA: TGCAGCGTCCAAGGGGGACAGAACTATGGCTACACCTTC; CDR3: CSVQGGQNYGYTF
J: TRBJ2-3; V: TRBV29-1; size: -; D: -; DNA: TGCAGCGTTGAATTACGGGGGGCAAACACAGATACGCAGTATTTT; CDR3: CSVELRGANTDTQYF
J: TRBJ1-4; V: TRBV24-1; size: once; D: -; DNA: TGTGCCATGCCGTCGGGACAACATGGAGAAAAACTGTTTTTT; CDR3: CAMPSGQHGEKLFF
J: TRBJ2-1; V: TRBV3-1/TRBV3-2; size: once; D: TRBD2; DNA: TGTGCCAGCAGCCAGACTAGCGGGGGGTACAATGAGCAGTTCTTC; CDR3: CASSQTSGGYNEQFF
J: TRBJ1-6; V: TRBV4-1; size: -; D: TRBD1; DNA: TGCGCCAGCAGCCTCCTCCCCCTGGCAGGCAGGGGGATGAATTCACCCCTCCACTTT; CDR3: CASSLLPLAGRGMNSPLHF
J: TRBJ1-1; V: TRBV7-6; size: once; D: -; DNA: TGTGCCAGCAGCCTACATCCGAACACTGAAGCTTTCTTT; CDR3: CASSLHPNTEAFF
J: TRBJ2-3; V: TRBV11-2; size: -; D: -; DNA: TGTGCCAGCAGCTTAAATTTTCCGGGAGCCAGCACAGATACGCAGTATTTT; CDR3: CASSLNFPGASTDTQYF
J: TRBJ2-7; V: TRBV9; size: -; D: -; DNA: TGTGCCAGCAGCGTAGGGGTAGGGGAGCAGTACTTC; CDR3: CASSVGVGEQYF
J: TRBJ2-3; V: TRBV11-1; size: -; D: -; DNA: TGTGCCAGCAGCTTCGGTGGGGAAGATACGCAGTATTTT; CDR3: CASSFGGEDTQYF
J: TRBJ2-7; V: TRBV4-3; size: -; D: TRBD1; DNA: TGCGCCAGCAGCCAGGACAGGGTTGTCGACGAGCAGTACTTC; CDR3: CASSQDRVVDEQYF
J: TRBJ2-7; V: TRBV19; size: -; D: -; DNA: TGTGCCAGTAGTATGGCTGAGGGTTACGAGCAGTACTTC; CDR3: CASSMAEGYEQYF
J: TRBJ2-7; V: TRBV4-2; size: -; D: -; DNA: TGTGCCAGCAGCCTAGGGGGGATCTCCTACGAGCAGTACTTC; CDR3: CASSLGGISYEQYF
J: TRBJ2-5; V: TRBV6-2/TRBV6-3; size: once; D: TRBD2; DNA: TGTGCCAGCAGTTCGGGACTAGCGGGGAACCAAGAGACCCAGTACTTC; CDR3: CASSSGLAGNQETQYF
J: TRBJ1-3; V: TRBV18; size: -; D: -; DNA: TGTGCCAGCTCATCCTCCGGGGGGAAGGTCGGAAACACCATATATTTT; CDR3: CASSSSGGKVGNTIYF
J: TRBJ1-6; V: TRBV6-5; size: -; D: -; DNA: TGTGCCAGCAGTTATAGGGGGGCTAATTCACCCCTCCACTTT; CDR3: CASSYRGANSPLHF
J: TRBJ2-7; V: TRBV7-2; size: once; D: -; DNA: TGTGCCAGCAGCTTAGAGGGGGGCCACGAGCAGTACTTC; CDR3: CASSLEGGHEQYF
J: TRBJ2-3; V: TRBV7-9; size: -; D: -; DNA: TGTGCCAGCAGCGATAGCACAGATACGCAGTATTTT; CDR3: CASSDSTDTQYF
J: TRBJ1-5; V: TRBV5-8; size: -; D: -; DNA: TGTGCCAGCAGCCTGGGACAAATTAGCAATCAGCCCCAGCATTTT; CDR3: CASSLGQISNQPQHF
J: TRBJ1-3; V: TRBV7-9; size: few; D: -; DNA: TGTGCCAGCAGCTTATTGGTAGGAGGAAACACCATATATTTT; CDR3: CASSLLVGGNTIYF
J: TRBJ1-2; V: TRBV10-3; size: -; D: -; DNA: TGTGCCATCAGTGGGGACACTAACTATGGCTACACCTTC; CDR3: CAISGDTNYGYTF
J: TRBJ2-1; V: TRBV3-1/TRBV3-2; size: -; D: TRBD2; DNA: TGTGCCAGCAGCCAAGGCCTAGCGGGAGATTCCGCCTCCTACAATGAGCAGTTCTTC; CDR3: CASSQGLAGDSASYNEQFF
J: TRBJ2-7; V: TRBV7-2; size: -; D: -; DNA: TGTGCCAGCAGCTTAGGGTGGATAGGCCGGGAGCAGTACTTC; CDR3: CASSLGWIGREQYF
J: TRBJ2-5; V: TRBV21-1; size: -; D: -; DNA: TGTGCCAGCAGCAATCAGACTAGCGGCCAAACGGAGACCCAGTACTTC; CDR3: CASSNQTSGQTETQYF
J: TRBJ2-2; V: TRBV7-7; size: -; D: -; DNA: TGTGCCAGCAGCTCAACGGGGGCGCCGGGCACCGGGGAGCTGTTTTTT; CDR3: CASSSTGAPGTGELFF
J: TRBJ2-2; V: TRBV18; size: once; D: -; DNA: TGTGCCAGCTCACTCCTTTCTGCCTCGAACACCGGGGAGCTGTTTTTT; CDR3: CASSLLSASNTGELFF
J: TRBJ2-7; V: TRBV7-2; size: -; D: -; DNA: TGTGCCAGCAGCTCCCTGGTCTCCCCATACGAGCAGTACTTC; CDR3: CASSSLVSPYEQYF
J: TRBJ2-5; V: TRBV5-1; size: -; D: TRBD2; DNA: TGCGCCAGCAGCTCCCTCCGTAGCGGGGGTGGGGAGACCCAGTACTTC; CDR3: CASSSLRSGGGETQYF
J: TRBJ1-2; V: TRBV19; size: -; D: -; DNA: TGTGCCAGTAGTACATGGGGAGCCCTCACCCGTAACTATGGCTACACCTTC; CDR3: CASSTWGALTRNYGYTF
J: TRBJ1-4; V: TRBV4-3; size: -; D: -; DNA: TGCGCCAGCAGCCAAGACAACGGGGCGGGTGAAAAACTGTTTTTT; CDR3: CASSQDNGAGEKLFF
J: TRBJ2-5; V: TRBV27; size: -; D: TRBD2; DNA: TGTGCCAGCAGTCCAATAATGGGACTAGCGGTCCGGGAGACCCAGTACTTC; CDR3: CASSPIMGLAVRETQYF
J: TRBJ1-2; V: TRBV7-9; size: once; D: -; DNA: TGTGCCAGCAGCGACGGGGGGGGATACTATGGCTACACCTTC; CDR3: CASSDGGGYYGYTF
J: TRBJ2-5; V: TRBV5-4; size: -; D: -; DNA: TGTGCCAGCAGCATCCCGGGGGACCAAGAGACCCAGTACTTC; CDR3: CASSIPGDQETQYF
J: TRBJ1-5; V: TRBV6-2/TRBV6-3; size: few; D: -; DNA: TGTGCCAGCAGTTACGTCAGGGTCGATCAGCCCCAGCATTTT; CDR3: CASSYVRVDQPQHF